This T cell receptor (beta chain) derives from a study of blood T cell repertoires in COVID-19. Study summary: Nucleic acid was either cDNA or gDNA, and it came from T cells, B-cell-depleted T cells, or PBMCs.

In the authors' methods: Nucleated cell number was recorded as an estimate derived from reference gene primer amplification. Only in-frame clones appear in the TCRdb table, and some are missing; sequencing was by immunoSEQ multiplex PCR. V and J calls and clone size come straight from that table; D and trimming were deduced from the DNA. The repertoire holds approximately 290,000 clones, with around 91% as singletons. The CDR3 is 15 residues long. Germline V gene lookup returns CDR1 LGHNA and CDR2 YNFKEQ. The junction had 8 bases not matched to a gene; V was cut back by 6 bases and J by 3 bases. The study drew participants aged about 18 to 89 years from approximately 23 US areas. Clinical history reported by participants formed the basis on which cohorts were assigned.

The receptor's source is a young woman with acute COVID-19. The chain recombines TRBV4-2 with TRBJ2-7; 10 bases are a match to TRBD2. The sequenced sample was PBMCs or T cells enriched from blood (not recorded which). CDR3 nucleotide sequence: TGTGCCAGCAGTCCCAGGACTAGCGGATACTACGAGCAGTACTTC. The encoded protein is CASSPRTSGYYEQYF.